This T cell receptor beta chain is from a study of vaccination effects on CD4 cells after COVID-19. Overall study: The vaccine given was either BNT162b2 or mRNA-1273, in two doses. At 16 days and at one week before vaccination, samples were given by two convalescent patients. Points from the study as a whole: Clonal contraction was marked in infection- and vaccine-induced clones late after vaccination.

Antigen-specific CD4+ T cells were expanded (with viral peptide pools) by the ViraFEST assay ahead of sequencing. An approximately 10-day culture period preceded the isolation of CD4+ T cells. Their SARS-CoV-2 infection, verified by PCR, occurred between March and December 2020. Fresh IL-2-containing medium replaced half the medium on days 3 and 7. Clones were read by immunoSEQ multiplex PCR, and TCRdb kept only the in-frame ones, dropping some. The sample lists tens of thousands of clones, about 81% occurring once. Concerning this clone itself: Antigen: not known.

The TCR originated in a human donor who had a prior SARS-CoV-2 infection. Material: CD4+ T cells from PBMCs cultured with a peptide pool, obtained before COVID-19 vaccination.

The CDR3 loop is CASSRRDGSSYEQYF. The CDR3 DNA is TGTGCCAGCAGTCGCCGGGACGGGAGCTCCTACGAGCAGTACTTC. J is TRBJ2-7 and V is TRBV11-3, with D tentatively TRBD2 (6 bases). With 6 bases removed from V and 0 bases from J, the gap between germline ends came to 15 bases. The CDR3 extends over 15 amino acids. Germline V gene data show CDR1 as SGHNT and CDR2 as YENEEA.